The rows below give T cell receptor beta chains drawn from one sample of a study of blood T cells in healthy people across ages. TCRdb ran MiXCR on the 5' RACE reads and lists one entry per CDR3 protein. The sample holds about 1,400,000 distinct CDR3 sequences, 55% to 75% seen once. Sequencing input: blood. The receptors here all came from a man aged 18 to 29 in good health. Both conserved end residues are part of each CDR3. Each record gives: clone size, V gene, J gene, D gene, CDR3 DNA, CDR3 protein. D genes are given only for firm matches. Clone sizes are given selectively: once, few, many, or a class where the clone is expanded.

abundance: .; v_gene: TRBV7-2; j_gene: TRBJ2-1; d_gene: .; CDR3nt: TGTGCCAGCAGCTTAGGTGTGGACAGATACAATGAGCAGTTCTTC; CDR3aa: CASSLGVDRYNEQFF
abundance: .; v_gene: TRBV6-6; j_gene: TRBJ2-6; d_gene: .; CDR3nt: TGTGCCAGCAGTCCCAGTAACCGGGCCAACGTCCTGACTTTC; CDR3aa: CASSPSNRANVLTF
abundance: few; v_gene: TRBV7-2; j_gene: TRBJ2-3; d_gene: TRBD2; CDR3nt: TGTGCCAGCAGCGTTCCGGGACTAGCGACGAGCACAGATACGCAGTATTTT; CDR3aa: CASSVPGLATSTDTQYF
abundance: .; v_gene: TRBV20-1; j_gene: TRBJ2-3; d_gene: TRBD2; CDR3nt: TGCAGTGCTCCTCTAGCGGGCACAGCTACGCAGTATTTT; CDR3aa: CSAPLAGTATQYF
abundance: .; v_gene: TRBV20-1; j_gene: TRBJ1-2; d_gene: TRBD1; CDR3nt: TGCAGTAACCAGGGGGAGGACTATGGCTACACCTTC; CDR3aa: CSNQGEDYGYTF
abundance: .; v_gene: TRBV29-1; j_gene: TRBJ2-5; d_gene: .; CDR3nt: TGCAGCGTTGGCCCCGAGGGCGCCAACAGGGCACAATTTGGGGAGACCCAGTACTTC; CDR3aa: CSVGPEGANRAQFGETQYF
abundance: once; v_gene: TRBV12-3/TRBV12-4; j_gene: TRBJ2-3; d_gene: .; CDR3nt: TGTGCCAGCTCGGCAGTCTTGGCGGGCCAGGGGTATTTT; CDR3aa: CASSAVLAGQGYF
abundance: once; v_gene: TRBV2; j_gene: TRBJ2-5; d_gene: .; CDR3nt: TGTGCCAGCCAAGCTAGGACACCGAGGGAGACCCAGTACTTC; CDR3aa: CASQARTPRETQYF
abundance: .; v_gene: TRBV28; j_gene: TRBJ1-1; d_gene: .; CDR3nt: TGTGCCAGCAGTTTGGTGTCGACCCTACCCCAAGAAGCTTTCTTT; CDR3aa: CASSLVSTLPQEAFF
abundance: .; v_gene: TRBV7-9; j_gene: TRBJ1-2; d_gene: .; CDR3nt: TGTGCCCGCAGCTTAGGGTCTAATGGTTACACCTTC; CDR3aa: CARSLGSNGYTF
abundance: .; v_gene: TRBV6-5; j_gene: TRBJ2-5; d_gene: .; CDR3nt: TGTGCCAGCAGCGTGAGGGGGTATGAGACCCAGTACTTC; CDR3aa: CASSVRGYETQYF
abundance: .; v_gene: TRBV12-3/TRBV12-4; j_gene: TRBJ1-2; d_gene: .; CDR3nt: TGTGCCAGCAGCGCGGGAGGGGCGCGCGGCTACACCTTC; CDR3aa: CASSAGGARGYTF
abundance: .; v_gene: TRBV4-3; j_gene: TRBJ2-7; d_gene: TRBD2; CDR3nt: TGCGCCAGCAGCCAGGTCGGGCGGGGGGTTGATGAGCAGTACTTC; CDR3aa: CASSQVGRGVDEQYF
abundance: .; v_gene: TRBV7-9; j_gene: TRBJ1-2; d_gene: .; CDR3nt: TGTGCCAGCAGCTCCCTCGACGGAAACTATGGCTACACCTTC; CDR3aa: CASSSLDGNYGYTF
abundance: few; v_gene: TRBV5-5; j_gene: TRBJ2-1; d_gene: .; CDR3nt: TGTGCCAGCAGCTTAATTGTTAGGAGGACCCCCTCAGGTGGCTACAATGAGCAGTTCTTC; CDR3aa: CASSLIVRRTPSGGYNEQFF
abundance: .; v_gene: TRBV10-3; j_gene: TRBJ1-1; d_gene: TRBD1; CDR3nt: TGTGCCATCAGTGAGGGACAGGGGTACGCTGAAGCTTTCTTT; CDR3aa: CAISEGQGYAEAFF
abundance: few; v_gene: TRBV20-1; j_gene: TRBJ2-7; d_gene: .; CDR3nt: TGCAGTGCTGTAACGCACTCCTACGAGCAGTACTTC; CDR3aa: CSAVTHSYEQYF
abundance: .; v_gene: TRBV20-1; j_gene: TRBJ2-3; d_gene: TRBD1; CDR3nt: TGCAGTGCTCTTCGCCGGACAGGGTTCACAGATACGCAGTATTTT; CDR3aa: CSALRRTGFTDTQYF
abundance: .; v_gene: TRBV7-2; j_gene: TRBJ2-7; d_gene: TRBD1; CDR3nt: TGTGCCAGCAGCTTACTCGGGACCCAGGGGGCCTACGAGCAGTACTTC; CDR3aa: CASSLLGTQGAYEQYF
abundance: .; v_gene: TRBV27; j_gene: TRBJ2-7; d_gene: .; CDR3nt: TGTGCCAGCAGGTACGCGACTGGATCCTACGAGCAGTACTTC; CDR3aa: CASRYATGSYEQYF
abundance: .; v_gene: TRBV4-2; j_gene: TRBJ1-6; d_gene: .; CDR3nt: TGTGCCAGCAGCCAAGAACGAGGGGGGTATAATTCACCCCTCCACTTT; CDR3aa: CASSQERGGYNSPLHF
abundance: .; v_gene: TRBV7-2; j_gene: TRBJ2-4; d_gene: TRBD1; CDR3nt: TGTGCCAGCAGCATCGGACAGGGTAAAAACATTCAGTACTTC; CDR3aa: CASSIGQGKNIQYF
abundance: few; v_gene: TRBV12-3/TRBV12-4; j_gene: TRBJ2-1; d_gene: TRBD2; CDR3nt: TGTGCCAGCAGCCCATTCCCGGGACTAGCTCGTCGCAATGAGCAGTTCTTC; CDR3aa: CASSPFPGLARRNEQFF
abundance: .; v_gene: TRBV29-1; j_gene: TRBJ1-4; d_gene: .; CDR3nt: TGCAGCACCCTCGGGGCAACTAATGAAAAACTGTTTTTT; CDR3aa: CSTLGATNEKLFF
abundance: .; v_gene: TRBV7-9; j_gene: TRBJ2-5; d_gene: TRBD1; CDR3nt: TGTGCCAGCAGCTACACGGACAGGGGCCGAAAAGAGCAGTACTTC; CDR3aa: CASSYTDRGRKEQYF
abundance: few; v_gene: TRBV27; j_gene: TRBJ1-1; d_gene: .; CDR3nt: TGTGCCAGCAGTTTATCTTGGGGGTATAGCACTGAAGCTTTCTTT; CDR3aa: CASSLSWGYSTEAFF
abundance: once; v_gene: TRBV20-1; j_gene: TRBJ1-2; d_gene: .; CDR3nt: TGCAGTGCTAGAGACAAAGGACAGTTCTATGGCTACACCTTC; CDR3aa: CSARDKGQFYGYTF
abundance: once; v_gene: TRBV4-1; j_gene: TRBJ1-1; d_gene: TRBD1; CDR3nt: TGCGCCAGCAGCCAACCCGGGACAGTGCTATCAAGTGAAGCTTTCTTT; CDR3aa: CASSQPGTVLSSEAFF
abundance: .; v_gene: TRBV6-1; j_gene: TRBJ2-1; d_gene: TRBD2; CDR3nt: TGTGCCAGCAGTGAATGGGGACTAGCGGGGAACTACAATGAGCAGTTCTTC; CDR3aa: CASSEWGLAGNYNEQFF
abundance: few; v_gene: TRBV12-3/TRBV12-4; j_gene: TRBJ2-3; d_gene: TRBD1; CDR3nt: TGTGCCAGCAAGTGGACAGGGGGCACAGATACGCAGTATTTT; CDR3aa: CASKWTGGTDTQYF
abundance: once; v_gene: TRBV6-5; j_gene: TRBJ1-2; d_gene: .; CDR3nt: TGTGCCAGCAGTTACTTCCAACACGACGGCTACACCTTC; CDR3aa: CASSYFQHDGYTF
abundance: .; v_gene: TRBV10-3; j_gene: TRBJ2-5; d_gene: .; CDR3nt: TGTGCCATCAGTGTGGGCGGGACTCAAGAGACCCAGTACTTC; CDR3aa: CAISVGGTQETQYF
abundance: .; v_gene: TRBV3-1; j_gene: TRBJ1-6; d_gene: .; CDR3nt: TGTGCCAGCAGCCAGTTTGGTAGGAGAGATTCACCCCTCCACTTT; CDR3aa: CASSQFGRRDSPLHF
abundance: .; v_gene: TRBV7-9; j_gene: TRBJ2-5; d_gene: .; CDR3nt: TGTGCCAGCAGCACGCAACAGCGCGCGCAGTACTTC; CDR3aa: CASSTQQRAQYF
abundance: few; v_gene: TRBV20-1; j_gene: TRBJ1-6; d_gene: .; CDR3nt: TGCAGTGCTACTAGCCGCCCGTGGAATTCACCCCTCCACTTT; CDR3aa: CSATSRPWNSPLHF
abundance: .; v_gene: TRBV10-3; j_gene: TRBJ1-6; d_gene: TRBD1; CDR3nt: TGTGCCATCAGTGAAGCCGGGACAGGGGCTTTGTCACCCCTCCACTTT; CDR3aa: CAISEAGTGALSPLHF
abundance: few; v_gene: TRBV20-1; j_gene: TRBJ2-5; d_gene: .; CDR3nt: TGCAGTGCTAGTGGTGGGAACCAAGAGACCCAGTACTTC; CDR3aa: CSASGGNQETQYF
abundance: .; v_gene: TRBV25-1; j_gene: TRBJ1-1; d_gene: .; CDR3nt: TGTGCCAGCAGTGCGGGCACTGAAGCTTTCTTT; CDR3aa: CASSAGTEAFF
abundance: few; v_gene: TRBV29-1; j_gene: TRBJ2-7; d_gene: .; CDR3nt: TGCAGCGTCTGTTTAGACATGCTGTCCTACGAGCAGTACTTC; CDR3aa: CSVCLDMLSYEQYF
abundance: .; v_gene: TRBV5-6; j_gene: TRBJ2-7; d_gene: TRBD1; CDR3nt: TGTGCCAGCAGCACGATCCGGGACAGGGGGATCTACGAGCAGTACTTC; CDR3aa: CASSTIRDRGIYEQYF